The TCR beta chain under discussion was sequenced for a study of T cells in Graves' hyperthyroidism and ophthalmopathy. CDR3 length equals 13 residues. Trimming removed 6 bases at V and 1 base at J, with 9 bases between. It was RNA transcripts that yielded the amplified TCR beta CDR3 regions. First-round RT-PCR with HTBI primers amplified the TCR CDR3 region. TCRdb recomputed calls from the multiplex PCR reads with MiXCR, one row per CDR3 protein. The table shows more than 300,000 distinct CDR3 sequences, with roughly 20% occurring only once. Study conclusions and caveats: Most expanded thyroid clonotypes above 0.001 also appeared in blood. Ophthalmopathy, as predicted by the model, came a median 6.5 months after the prediction.

PBMCs were collected from a roughly 10 ml volume of fresh peripheral blood. This clonotype was recorded only once. Its antigen is not identified. Input material: blood. This chain joins TRBV12-3 or TRBV12-4 and TRBJ1-1; maybe TRBD1 (6 bases). This receptor was identified in a young man with Graves' ophthalmopathy. The CDR3 nucleotides are TGTGCCAGCAGGGACAGCCCGAACACTGAAGCTTTCTTT. Its protein product is CASRDSPNTEAFF.